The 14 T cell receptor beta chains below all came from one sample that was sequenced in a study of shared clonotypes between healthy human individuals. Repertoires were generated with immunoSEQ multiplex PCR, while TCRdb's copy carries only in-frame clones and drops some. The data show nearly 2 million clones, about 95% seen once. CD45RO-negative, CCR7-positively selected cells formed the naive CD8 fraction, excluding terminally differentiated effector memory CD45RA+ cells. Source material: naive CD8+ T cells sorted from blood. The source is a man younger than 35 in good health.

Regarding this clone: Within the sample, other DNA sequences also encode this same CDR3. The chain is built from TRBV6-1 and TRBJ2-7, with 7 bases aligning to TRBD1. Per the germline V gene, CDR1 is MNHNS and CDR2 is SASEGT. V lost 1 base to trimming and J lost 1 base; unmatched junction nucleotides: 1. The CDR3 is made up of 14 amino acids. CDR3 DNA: TGTGCCAGCAGTGAAGTACAGGGGTCCTACGAGCAGTACTTC. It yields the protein CASSEVQGSYEQYF.

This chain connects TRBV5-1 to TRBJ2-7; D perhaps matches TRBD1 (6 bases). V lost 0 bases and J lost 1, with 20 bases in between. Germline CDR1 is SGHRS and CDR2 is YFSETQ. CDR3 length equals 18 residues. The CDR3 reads CASSLAIGAGATSYEQYF. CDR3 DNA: TGCGCCAGCAGCTTGGCGATTGGAGCAGGGGCGACTTCCTACGAGCAGTACTTC.

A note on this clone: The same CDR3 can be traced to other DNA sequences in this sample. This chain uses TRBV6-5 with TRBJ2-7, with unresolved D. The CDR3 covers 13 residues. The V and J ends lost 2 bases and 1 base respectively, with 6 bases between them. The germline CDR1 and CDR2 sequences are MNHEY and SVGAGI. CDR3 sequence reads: CASSYGVSYEQYF. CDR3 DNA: TGTGCCAGCAGTTACGGAGTTTCCTACGAGCAGTACTTC.

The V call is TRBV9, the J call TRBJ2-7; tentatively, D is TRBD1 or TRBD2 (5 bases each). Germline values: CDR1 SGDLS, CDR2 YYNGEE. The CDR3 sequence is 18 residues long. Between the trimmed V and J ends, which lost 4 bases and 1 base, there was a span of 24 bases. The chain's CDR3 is CASSWNWGFPKDSYEQYF. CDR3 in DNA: TGTGCCAGCAGCTGGAATTGGGGGTTTCCAAAAGATTCCTACGAGCAGTACTTC.

The CDR3 loop is CASSKTSGVSTDTQYF. The CDR3 coding sequence is TGTGCCAGCAGCAAAACGAGCGGGGTCTCCACAGATACGCAGTATTTT. V gene TRBV14 combines with J gene TRBJ2-3, with 7 bases aligning to TRBD2. The CDR3 is 16 amino acids. Per the germline V gene, CDR1 is SGHDN and CDR2 is FVKESK. The J segment lost 2 bases and the V segment lost 5 bases, leaving 10 bases of the junction unmatched.

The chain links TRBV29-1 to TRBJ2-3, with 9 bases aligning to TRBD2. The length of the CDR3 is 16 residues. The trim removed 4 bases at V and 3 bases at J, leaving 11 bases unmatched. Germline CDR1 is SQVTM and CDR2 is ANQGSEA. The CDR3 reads CSVARERGVGTDTQYF. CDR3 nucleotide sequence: TGCAGCGTTGCACGCGAGCGGGGGGTAGGGACAGATACGCAGTATTTT.

CDR3 sequence: CSVEFGVNHEQYF. As DNA, the CDR3 is TGCAGCGTTGAATTTGGGGTCAACCACGAGCAGTACTTC. The V call is TRBV29-1, the J call TRBJ2-7; D remains unclear. V gave up 2 bases and J gave up 5 bases, with 13 bases separating them. The CDR3 is 13 amino acids. The germline V gene encodes CDR1 SQVTM and CDR2 ANQGSEA.

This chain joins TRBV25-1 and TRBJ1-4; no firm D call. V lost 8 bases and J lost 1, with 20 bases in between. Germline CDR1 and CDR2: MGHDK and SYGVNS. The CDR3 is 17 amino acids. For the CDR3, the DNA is TGTGCCAGCTCCCCCGCGACCCCCACAGTAACTAATGAAAAACTGTTTTTT. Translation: CASSPATPTVTNEKLFF.

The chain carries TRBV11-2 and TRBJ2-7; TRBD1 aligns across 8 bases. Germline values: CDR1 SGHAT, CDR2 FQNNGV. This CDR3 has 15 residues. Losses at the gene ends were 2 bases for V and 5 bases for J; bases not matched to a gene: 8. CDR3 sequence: CASSLIPGGGNEQYF. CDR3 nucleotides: TGTGCCAGCAGCTTAATACCAGGGGGCGGCAACGAGCAGTACTTC. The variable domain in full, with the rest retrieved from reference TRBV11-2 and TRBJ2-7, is EAGVAQSPRYKIIEKRQSVAFWCNPISGHATLYWYQQILGQGPKLLIQFQNNGVVDDSQLPKDRFSAERLKGVDSTLKIQPAKLEDSAVYLCASSLIPGGGNEQYFGPGTRLTVT.

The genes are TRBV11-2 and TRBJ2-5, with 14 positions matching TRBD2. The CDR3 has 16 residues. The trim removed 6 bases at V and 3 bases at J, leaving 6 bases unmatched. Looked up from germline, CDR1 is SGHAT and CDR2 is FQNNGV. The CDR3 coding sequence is TGTGCCAGCAGGGGACTAGCGGGAGTCGAAGAAGAGACCCAGTACTTC. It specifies CASRGLAGVEEETQYF.

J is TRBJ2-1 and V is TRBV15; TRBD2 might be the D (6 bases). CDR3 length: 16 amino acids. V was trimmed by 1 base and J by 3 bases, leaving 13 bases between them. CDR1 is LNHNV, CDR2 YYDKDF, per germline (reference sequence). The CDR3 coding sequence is TGTGCCACCAGCAGAGGGCCGGGAGTGGTCTACAATGAGCAGTTCTTC. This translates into CATSRGPGVVYNEQFF. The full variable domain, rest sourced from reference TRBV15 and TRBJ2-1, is DAMVIQNPRYQVTQFGKPVTLSCSQTLNHNVMYWYQQKSSQAPKLLFHYYDKDFNNEADTPDNFQSRRPNTSFCFLDIRSPGLGDTAMYLCATSRGPGVVYNEQFFGPGTRLTVL.

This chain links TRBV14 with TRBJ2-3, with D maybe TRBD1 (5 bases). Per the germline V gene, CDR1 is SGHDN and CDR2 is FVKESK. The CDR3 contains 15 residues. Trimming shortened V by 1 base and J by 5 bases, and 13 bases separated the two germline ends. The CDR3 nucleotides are TGTGCCAGCAGCCAAGTGATAGGGGCGGTAGATACGCAGTATTTT. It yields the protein CASSQVIGAVDTQYF.

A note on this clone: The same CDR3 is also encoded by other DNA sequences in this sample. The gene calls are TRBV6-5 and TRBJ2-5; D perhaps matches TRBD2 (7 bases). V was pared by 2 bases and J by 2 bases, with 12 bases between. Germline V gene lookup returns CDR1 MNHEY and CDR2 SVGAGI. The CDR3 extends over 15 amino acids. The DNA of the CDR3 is TGTGCCAGCAGTTACGGCGGGGGCACACAAGAGACCCAGTACTTC. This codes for CASSYGGGTQETQYF.

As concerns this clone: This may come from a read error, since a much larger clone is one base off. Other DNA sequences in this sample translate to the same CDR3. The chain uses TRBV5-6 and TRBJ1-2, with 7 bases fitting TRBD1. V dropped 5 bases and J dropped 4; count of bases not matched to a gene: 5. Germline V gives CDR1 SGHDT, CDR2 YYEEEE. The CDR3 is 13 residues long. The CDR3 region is CASSSGTAYGYTF. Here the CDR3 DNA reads TGTGCCAGCAGTTCCGGGACAGCCTATGGCTACACCTTC.